This entry lists 19 T cell receptor beta chains sequenced from one sample in a study of blood T cell repertoires in COVID-19. The method was immunoSEQ multiplex PCR; TCRdb's version includes in-frame clones alone and lacks a portion of them. The repertoire holds 200,000 to 250,000 clones, with just under 85% as singletons. The specimen was peripheral blood. The receptors shown here come from a woman over 75 with acute or convalescent COVID-19.

The V and J genes are TRBV6-5 and TRBJ1-2, with 10 positions matching TRBD1. This CDR3 has 13 amino acids. Germline CDR1 reads MNHEY; CDR2 reads SVGAGI. The ends lost 6 bases at V and 8 bases at J; junction bases unmatched: 6. In nucleotides, the CDR3 is TGTGCCAGCAGAAGACAGGGGGCGCCGGGCTACACCTTC. Encoded protein: CASRRQGAPGYTF.

This clone was picked up a small number of times. This sequence joins TRBV9 and TRBJ2-1; TRBD2 matches 8 bases. Germline lookup yields CDR1 SGDLS and CDR2 YYNGEE. The junction had 8 bases not matched to a gene; V was cut back by 0 bases and J by 3 bases. This CDR3 spans 17 amino acids. This CDR3 is CASSVAPTSGYYNEQFF. As DNA, the CDR3 is TGTGCCAGCAGCGTAGCCCCTACTAGCGGATACTACAATGAGCAGTTCTTC.

The genes are TRBV11-2 and TRBJ2-7; 9 bases are shared with TRBD1. CDR1 and CDR2 (germline): SGHAT, FQNNGV. CDR3 length equals 14 residues. V lost 4 bases, J lost 1 base, and 2 bases stayed unmatched. CDR3 bases: TGTGCCAGCAGCTCAGGGACAGGGTCCTACGAGCAGTACTTC. As protein: CASSSGTGSYEQYF. The whole variable domain, filled in from reference TRBV11-2 and TRBJ2-7, reads EAGVAQSPRYKIIEKRQSVAFWCNPISGHATLYWYQQILGQGPKLLIQFQNNGVVDDSQLPKDRFSAERLKGVDSTLKIQPAKLEDSAVYLCASSSGTGSYEQYFGPGTRLTVT.

V is TRBV2 and J is TRBJ2-6, with 13 bases fitting TRBD2. The CDR3 consists of 17 residues. The trim removed 6 bases at V and 0 bases at J, leaving 2 bases unmatched. The germline V gene has CDR1 SNHLY and CDR2 FYNNEI. CDR3 region: CASRRLAGGSGANVLTF. CDR3 DNA: TGTGCCAGCAGGCGACTAGCGGGGGGCTCTGGGGCCAACGTCCTGACTTTC.

The chain is built from TRBV25-1 and TRBJ1-1, with D hard to call. V lost 0 bases to trimming and J lost 3 bases, with 5 bases between them. CDR3 length: 13 residues. Germline loops: CDR1 MGHDK, CDR2 SYGVNS. This CDR3 reads CASSEYPDTEAFF. CDR3 in DNA: TGTGCCAGCAGTGAATATCCGGACACTGAAGCTTTCTTT.

The V and J genes are TRBV14 and TRBJ2-1; 12 bases are shared with TRBD2. CDR1 is SGHDN and CDR2 is FVKESK in the germline V gene. The CDR3 sequence is 17 residues long. Germline trimming cut 0 bases from V and 5 bases from J; bases unmatched to any gene: 5. This CDR3 is CASSQDLAGGPHNEQFF. The CDR3 coding sequence is TGTGCCAGCAGCCAAGACCTAGCGGGGGGGCCGCACAATGAGCAGTTCTTC.

CDR3 bases: TGCGCCAGCAGTAGGGGCGACCACACCGGGGAGCTGTTTTTT. Encoded protein: CASSRGDHTGELFF. J is TRBJ2-2 and V is TRBV5-1, with D possibly matching TRBD1 (5 bases). The CDR3 is made up of 14 amino acids. CDR1 and CDR2 (germline): SGHRS, YFSETQ. Trimming removed 5 bases at V and 3 bases at J, with 11 bases between. The whole variable domain, filled in from reference TRBV5-1 and TRBJ2-2, reads KAGVTQTPRYLIKTRGQQVTLSCSPISGHRSVSWYQQTPGQGLQFLFEYFSETQRNKGNFPGRFSGRQFSNSRSEMNVSTLELGDSALYLCASSRGDHTGELFFGEGSRLTVL.

The genes are TRBV20-1 and TRBJ2-3, with no clear D. CDR1 is DFQATT, CDR2 SNEGSKA, per germline (reference sequence). The CDR3 extends over 11 amino acids. The V and J ends lost 5 bases and 5 bases respectively, with 8 bases between them. CDR3 region: CSAVLQDTQYF. Here the CDR3 DNA reads TGCAGTGCTGTACTTCAAGATACGCAGTATTTT.

The sample holds one count of this clone. The V call is TRBV4-2, the J call TRBJ1-1; TRBD1 might be the D (5 bases). The CDR3 loop spans 20 amino acids. The germline CDR1 and CDR2 sequences are LGHNA and YNFKEQ. V lost 0 bases and J lost 2, with 25 bases in between. The CDR3 sequence: CASSQDWSQGLFDRNTEAFF. The CDR3 region has the DNA TGTGCCAGCAGCCAAGATTGGTCCCAGGGCCTTTTTGACCGCAACACTGAAGCTTTCTTT.

This chain connects TRBV7-6 to TRBJ1-6; D gene uncertain. Germline V gene sequence: CDR1 SGHVS, CDR2 FNYEAQ. The CDR3 runs 15 residues. V lost 0 bases, J lost 9 bases, and 12 bases lay in between. CDR3 DNA: TGTGCCAGCAGCTTAGCGGGAAGTGAGGGTTCACCCCTCCACTTT. It encodes CASSLAGSEGSPLHF. Full variable domain (missing parts from reference TRBV7-6 and TRBJ1-6): GAGVSQSPRYKVTKRGQDVALRCDPISGHVSLYWYRQALGQGPEFLTYFNYEAQQDKSGLPNDRFSAERPEGSISTLTIQRTEQRDSAMYRCASSLAGSEGSPLHFGNGTRLTVT.

The rearrangement links TRBV3-1 (or the pseudogene TRBV3-2) to TRBJ1-4; D remains ambiguous. Germline assignment: CDR1 LGHDT and CDR2 YNNKEL (reference sequence). This CDR3 has 15 residues. Trimming left V 4 bases short and J 5 bases short, with 14 bases between. CDR3 sequence: CASSPHYNLNEKLFF. The CDR3 nucleotides are TGTGCCAGCAGCCCGCACTACAACCTCAATGAAAAACTGTTTTTT.

This clone turned up a few times. The chain combines TRBV12-3 or TRBV12-4 with TRBJ2-7, with D perhaps TRBD1 (5 bases). V was cut by 5 bases and J by 3 bases, with 8 bases left in between. The CDR3 contains 12 residues. The CDR3 DNA reads TGTGCCAGCAGTCGACAGAACTACGAGCAGTACTTC. The encoded protein is CASSRQNYEQYF.

The chain has TRBV9 and TRBJ2-3; 7 bases are a match to TRBD2. This CDR3 contains 17 residues. Germline V lookup: CDR1 SGDLS, CDR2 YYNGEE. J was trimmed by 2 bases and V by 0 bases; bases with no gene match: 9. The CDR3 region is CASSVGGSGLHTDTQYF. The CDR3 DNA follows: TGTGCCAGCAGCGTAGGGGGTAGCGGGCTCCACACAGATACGCAGTATTTT.

The J gene is TRBJ2-5, the V gene TRBV7-8; a weak D match, TRBD1 (7 bases). V gave up 1 base and J gave up 2 bases, with 14 bases separating them. Per the germline V gene, CDR1 is SGHVS and CDR2 is FQNEAQ. The CDR3 sequence is 16 residues long. The CDR3: CASSLEETGRQETQYF. DNA of the CDR3: TGTGCCAGCAGCTTAGAGGAGACAGGGAGGCAAGAGACCCAGTACTTC. The full variable domain, with the rest looked up from reference TRBV7-8 and TRBJ2-5, is GAGVSQSPRYKVAKRGQDVALRCDPISGHVSLFWYQQALGQGPEFLTYFQNEAQLDKSGLPSDRFFAERPEGSVSTLKIQRTQQEDSAVYLCASSLEETGRQETQYFGPGTRLLVL.

The chain carries TRBV6-5 and TRBJ2-1; D is perhaps TRBD1 (5 bases). Germline V gives CDR1 MNHEY, CDR2 SVGAGI. CDR3 length equals 15 residues. V dropped 2 bases and J dropped 3 bases, with 11 bases sitting between them. The CDR3 loop is CASSYKGPIYNEQFF. The CDR3 coding sequence is TGTGCCAGCAGTTACAAGGGGCCGATCTACAATGAGCAGTTCTTC.

The genes are TRBV30 and TRBJ2-6, with D tentatively TRBD1 (6 bases). Germline-derived CDR1 and CDR2 are GTSNPN and SVGIG (reference sequence). The germline V and J ends were trimmed by 3 bases and 5 bases, with 14 bases remaining between them. The CDR3 totals 15 residues. The CDR3 DNA reads TGTGCCTGGAGCAAGGGGGTAGCTAGGGCCAACGTCCTGACTTTC. It yields the protein CAWSKGVARANVLTF.

This clone has more than one count but fewer than ten. The chain combines TRBV7-2 with TRBJ2-5, with D perhaps TRBD1 (6 bases). Trimming removed 6 bases at V and 5 bases at J, with 19 bases between. This CDR3 is built from 15 residues. CDR1 is SGHTA, CDR2 FQGNSA, per germline. CDR3 nucleotide sequence: TGTGCCAGCAGAAAGACAGGTCTCGAGCGGGAGACCCAGTACTTC. It specifies CASRKTGLERETQYF.

The gene calls are TRBV7-3 and TRBJ2-3; 11 nucleotides align to TRBD2. After removal of 5 bases from V and 8 bases from J, the junction contained 6 bases not matched to a gene. Germline V gene sequence: CDR1 SGHTA, CDR2 FQGTGA. The CDR3 length is 14 residues. The CDR3, as DNA: TGTGCCAGCAGCACTAGCGGGGGCGAAGGTACGCAGTATTTT. Amino acid sequence: CASSTSGGEGTQYF.

The chain combines TRBV3-1 (or the pseudogene TRBV3-2) with TRBJ1-1; D possibly corresponds to TRBD1 (6 bases). The V end was cut by 1 base, the J end by 0 bases, with 15 bases between. The CDR3 runs to 17 residues. Germline-derived CDR1 and CDR2 are LGHDT and YNNKEL (reference sequence). CDR3 loop: CASSQGDILFMNTEAFF. For the CDR3, the DNA is TGTGCCAGCAGCCAAGGGGACATTTTGTTCATGAACACTGAAGCTTTCTTT.